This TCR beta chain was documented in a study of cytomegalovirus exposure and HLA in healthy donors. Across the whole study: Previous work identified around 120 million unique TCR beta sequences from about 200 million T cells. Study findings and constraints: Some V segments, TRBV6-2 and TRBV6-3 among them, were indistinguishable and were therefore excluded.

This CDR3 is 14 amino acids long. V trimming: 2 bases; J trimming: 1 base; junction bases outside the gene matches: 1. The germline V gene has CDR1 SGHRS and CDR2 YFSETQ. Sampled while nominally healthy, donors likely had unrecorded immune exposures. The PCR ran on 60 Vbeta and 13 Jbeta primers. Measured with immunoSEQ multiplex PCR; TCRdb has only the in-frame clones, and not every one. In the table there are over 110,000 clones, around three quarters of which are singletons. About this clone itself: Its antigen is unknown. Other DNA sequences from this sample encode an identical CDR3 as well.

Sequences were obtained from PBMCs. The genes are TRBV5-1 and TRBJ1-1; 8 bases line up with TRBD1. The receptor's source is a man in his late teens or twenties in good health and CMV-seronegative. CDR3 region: CASSFGQGNTEAFF. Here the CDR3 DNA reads TGCGCCAGCAGCTTTGGACAGGGGAACACTGAAGCTTTCTTT.